This TCR beta chain was sequenced in a study of neurological immune-mediated disorders. Whole-study context: The study included about 35 multiple sclerosis patients, approximately 30 relapsing-remitting and 3 secondary progressive. Study-level findings and limits: Sharing of CDR3 amino acid sequences among expanded clones across subjects was absent, suggesting private repertoires in all groups.

The authors obtained over 200 million TCR-beta sequences from 15-18 subjects per sequencing run. TCRdb used MiXCR to reprocess the 5' RACE reads, holding one entry per CDR3 protein. The sample yields tens of thousands of distinct CDR3 sequences, 3% to 4% seen once. Worth noting for this clonotype: Its cognate antigen is unknown.

CDR3 length equals 10 residues. Trimming took 12 bases from V and 17 from J, leaving 18 bases between them. Germline V lookup: CDR1 KGHDR, CDR2 SFDVKD. The sequence was collected from a woman aged 50 to 60 with multiple sclerosis. The gene calls are TRBV24-1 and TRBJ1-4; weak D call: TRBD1 (5 bases). The sequenced material came from PBMCs. The CDR3: CAPLQRGTFF. The CDR3 DNA follows: TGTGCCCCATTGCAGAGGGGAACTTTTTTT.